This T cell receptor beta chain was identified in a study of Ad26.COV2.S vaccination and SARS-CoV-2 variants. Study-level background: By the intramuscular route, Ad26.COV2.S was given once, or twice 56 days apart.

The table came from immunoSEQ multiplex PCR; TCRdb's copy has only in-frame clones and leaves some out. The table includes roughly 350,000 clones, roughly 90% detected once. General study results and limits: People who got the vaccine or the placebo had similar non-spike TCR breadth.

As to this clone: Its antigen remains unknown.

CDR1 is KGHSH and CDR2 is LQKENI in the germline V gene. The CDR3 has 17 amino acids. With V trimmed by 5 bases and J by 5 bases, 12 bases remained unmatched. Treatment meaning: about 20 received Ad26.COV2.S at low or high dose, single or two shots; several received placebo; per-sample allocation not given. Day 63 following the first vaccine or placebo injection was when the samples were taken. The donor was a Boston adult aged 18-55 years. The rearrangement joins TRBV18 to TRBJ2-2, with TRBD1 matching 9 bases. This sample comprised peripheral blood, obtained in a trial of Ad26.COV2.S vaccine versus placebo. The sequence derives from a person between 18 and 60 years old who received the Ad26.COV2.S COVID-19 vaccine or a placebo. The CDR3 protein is CASSANTMTGGTGELFF. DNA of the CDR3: TGTGCCAGCTCAGCAAATACCATGACAGGGGGGACCGGGGAGCTGTTTTTT.